This TCR beta chain was identified during a study of vaccination and CD4 T cells after COVID-19. Study-wide background: Post-COVID samples had a sampling time that fell a median roughly 100 days after diagnosis (range 35 to 161).

In regard to this clonotype: Its antigen is as yet unknown.

Sequencing of DNA taken from cultured CD4+ T cells relied on the Oncomine TCR Beta short-read assay. Genomic DNA was isolated from cultured CD4+ T cells. One entry per CDR3 protein, called by TCRdb with MiXCR from the PCR reads. Seen here are 20,000 to 25,000 distinct CDR3 sequences, 60% observed once, and the top ten hold roughly 14%. General study findings and limits: The median count of SARS-CoV-2-reactive clonotypes rose from around 21 to 38, not significantly.

Treatment described: approximately 9-day PBMC culture with coronavirus spike peptide pools or control peptides (ViraFEST assay). ViraFEST used peptide pools to expand antigen-specific T cells, then sequenced TCRs. This CDR3 comprises 15 residues. The germline gives CDR1 SEHNR, CDR2 FQNEAQ (reference sequence). V lost 0 bases, J lost 6 bases, and 5 bases stayed unmatched. This receptor was identified in a human donor who received a COVID-19 vaccine. The J gene is TRBJ1-2, the V gene TRBV7-9; 9 nucleotides match TRBD1. The specimen was CD4+ T cells from blood, cultured in vitro, collected after SARS-CoV-2 vaccination. In nucleotides, the CDR3 is TGTGCCAGCAGCTTAGCCGACAGGGGGGTGGATGGCTACACCTTC. It encodes CASSLADRGVDGYTF.